Listed here are 25 T cell receptor gamma chains from one sample, sequenced in a study of γδ T cells in repeated Plasmodium falciparum infection. Gammadelta T cells were flow-sorted from PBMC into Vgamma9/Vdelta2+ and Vdelta2-negative populations for bulk analysis. TCRdb reapplied CATT to the multiplex PCR reads. This sample carries around 25,000 gamma-chain clones, around 3% of them seen once, and the ten largest clones take roughly a third. Sequencing was done on a sample of gamma-delta T cells from blood. The receptors stem from a pool of human donors (malaria-infected and uninfected, not separated).

This clone came up a few times. The protein given by TCRdb reflects a much larger clone and differs at residue 8 from this DNA's translation, likely from a read error; the protein shown is the DNA's translation. Other DNA sequences in this specimen translate into the identical CDR3. The chain is built from TRGV9 and TRGJP. TCRdb supplies no J gene; here it was assigned by aligning the nucleotide sequence to germline. From germline, CDR1 is GITISATS and CDR2 ISYDGTV (reference sequence). The CDR3 is 18 amino acids. The trim removed 0 bases at V and 6 bases at J, leaving 8 bases unmatched. The CDR3 DNA sequence: TGTGCCTTGTGGGAGGTGCGGGGAGGAGAGTTGGGCAAAAAAATCAAGGTATTT. This gives the protein CALWEVRGGELGKKIKVF.

This clone has at least ten counts. The chain recombines TRGV2 with TRGJ1 or TRGJ2. In the absence of a J gene in TCRdb, the DNA was matched to germline to assign it here. Germline values: CDR1 EGSNGY, CDR2 YDSYNSKV. The CDR3 has 13 amino acids. J lost 6 bases, V lost 5 bases, and 10 bases had no gene match. CDR3 DNA sequence: TGTGCCACCTGGGCCGCAAGAGGTTATAAGAAACTCTTT. It yields the protein CATWAARGYKKLF.

Points on this clone: A far larger clone is only one base removed, so a read error is likely. Other DNA variants within this sample encode the same CDR3. V gene TRGV9 was called; the J gene was not. This CDR3 is built from 18 residues. Germline V gives CDR1 GITISATS, CDR2 ISYDGTV (reference sequence). Here the CDR3 reads CALWEVRGEELGKKIKVF. The DNA for the CDR3 is TGTGCCTTGTGGGAGGTTCGAGGGGAAGAGTTGGGCAAAAAAATTAAGGTATTT.

In its sample, this clone was seen many times. TCRdb's entry gives the protein of a much larger clone, which mismatches this DNA's translation at residue 3, likely from a read error; the protein reported here is translated from the DNA. The rearrangement uses TRGV2 and TRGJ1 or TRGJ2. No J gene was available from TCRdb, and it was assigned here by a germline match of the DNA. This CDR3 is built from 13 residues. CDR1 EGSNGY and CDR2 YDSYNSKV come from the germline V gene. In nucleotides, the CDR3 is TGTGCCTCCTGGGACCCCCCGGGATATAAGAAACTCTTT. Its protein product is CASWDPPGYKKLF.

This clone was counted a few times. The protein given by TCRdb reflects a much larger clone and differs at residue 9 from this DNA's translation, likely from a read error; the protein shown is the DNA's translation. This rearrangement joins TRGV9 to TRGJ1 or TRGJ2. TCRdb records no J gene; here it was assigned by comparing the DNA to germline. This CDR3 contains 13 residues. Germline CDR1 and CDR2: GITISATS and ISYDGTV (reference sequence). The ends lost 0 bases at V and 9 bases at J; junction bases unmatched: 8. CDR3 sequence (DNA): TGTGCCTTGTGGGAGGTGCTGTTTTGTAAGAAACTCTTT. Amino acids: CALWEVLFCKKLF.

The sample holds many counts of this clone. This DNA translates differently at residue 9 from the TCRdb protein, which is that of a much larger clone; a read error is likely, and the protein shown is the DNA's own translation. The chain employs TRGV4 and TRGJ1 or TRGJ2. This CDR3 is built from 11 residues. Germline assignment: CDR1 EGSTGY and CDR2 YDSYTSSV. This CDR3 reads CATWDGYKELF. The DNA for the CDR3 is TGTGCCACCTGGGATGGGTATAAGGAACTCTTT.

Note on this clone: With a far larger clone one base away, a read error is the likely cause. No DNA is shown, since the ends of the CDR3 on it are uncertain; the CDR3 is the one TCRdb lists. This specimen includes other DNA sequences encoding the same CDR3. For the V gene the call is TRGV9; the J gene has no call. CDR1 and CDR2 from the germline V gene are GITISATS and ISYDGTV (reference sequence). Both ends counted, the CDR3 spans 30 residues. The CDR3 here is CALWEQGLRNSLAVEQHLLSQVSIGRIQHF.

This clone was detected many times. TCRdb's protein for this DNA is that of a much larger clone and differs from the translation at residue 15, likely a read error; the protein shown is the DNA translation. For the V gene the call is TRGV9; the J gene has no call. CDR3 size: 17 residues. The germline gives CDR1 GITISATS, CDR2 ISYDGTV (reference sequence). The CDR3, as DNA: TGTGCCTTGTGGGAGTCCCCCCAAGAGTTGGGCAAAAAAATCAGGGTATTT. It encodes CALWESPQELGKKIRVF.

By its share, this clone is medium-sized. One end of the junction is discordant with germline, which a read error may explain. CDR3 amino acids: CATWARSYSSDWIKTF. The CDR3, as DNA: TGTGCCACCTGGGCCAGGAGCTATAGTAGTGATTGGATCAAGACGTTT. This chain joins TRGV3 and TRGJP2. From germline, CDR1 is VTNTFY and CDR2 YDVSTARD (reference sequence). This CDR3 is built from 16 residues.

This clone appeared a few times. The TCRdb protein comes from a much larger clone and disagrees with this DNA's translation at residue 12, likely due to a read error; the protein given here is derived from the DNA. The V gene is TRGV9, but the J gene lacks a call. Germline CDR1 GITISATS, CDR2 ISYDGTV (reference sequence). The CDR3 loop spans 14 amino acids. This CDR3 reads CALWEVPRTRKELF. The DNA of the CDR3 is TGTGCCTTGTGGGAGGTGCCCCGAACCCGTAAGGAACTCTTT.

This clone was counted at least ten times. This likely traces to a read error, being one base from a far larger clone. Different DNA sequences within this sample yield the same CDR3. This sequence joins TRGV9 and TRGJP. TCRdb is silent on the J gene; assignment here came from matching the DNA to germline. CDR1 is GITISATS, CDR2 ISYDGTV, per germline (reference sequence). The CDR3 sequence is 17 residues long. In DNA, the CDR3 is TGTGCCTTGTGGGAGGACTCGCAAGAGTTGGGTAAAAAAATCAAGGTATTT. Its protein is CALWEDSQELGKKIKVF.

At least ten counts were recorded for this clone. This DNA translates differently at residue 6 from the TCRdb protein, which is that of a much larger clone; a read error is likely, and the protein shown is the DNA's own translation. V gene TRGV9 combines with J gene TRGJ1 or TRGJ2. TCRdb leaves out the J gene; it was filled in here by matching the DNA to germline. Germline lookup yields CDR1 GITISATS and CDR2 ISYDGTV (reference sequence). This CDR3 comprises 10 residues. The CDR3 spells CARQRRQKLF. The DNA for the CDR3 is TGTGCACGGCAACGGCGGCAGAAACTCTTT.

The sample holds a few counts of this clone. This likely stems from a read error, as it lies one base from a far larger clone. The chain employs TRGV9 and TRGJ1 or TRGJ2. TCRdb lists no J gene, so it was determined here by aligning the DNA to germline. The germline V gene has CDR1 GITISATS and CDR2 ISYDGTV (reference sequence). The V gene end was trimmed by 3 bases and the J gene end by 3 bases; junction bases not matched to a gene: 8. The CDR3 extends over 14 amino acids. The CDR3 DNA is TGTGCCTTGTGGGAGTCACTGCTTTATTATAAGAAACTCTTT. Encoded protein: CALWESLLYYKKLF.

As regards this clone: TCRdb's listed protein matches a much larger clone and diverges from this DNA's translation at residue 10, likely through a read error; the protein shown comes from the DNA. The chain carries TRGV9 and TRGJ1 or TRGJ2. The J gene, not given by TCRdb, was assigned here from a germline match of the nucleotide sequence. The CDR3 contains 14 residues. Germline V lookup: CDR1 GITISATS, CDR2 ISYDGTV (reference sequence). Written as DNA, the CDR3 is TGTGCCTTGTGGGAGGTGCATCCTTATGATAAGAAACTCTTT. Translating gives CALWEVHPYDKKLF.

A few counts support this clone. This DNA's translation differs at residue 11 from TCRdb's protein, which comes from a much larger clone; a read error is likely, and the protein shown is translated from the DNA. The chain links TRGV9 to TRGJ1 or TRGJ2. Because TCRdb records no J gene, it was assigned here through a match of the DNA to germline. V shed 0 bases, J shed 0 bases, and the junction held 17 bases outside the gene matches. CDR3 size: 19 residues. Germline CDR1 GITISATS, CDR2 ISYDGTV (reference sequence). The CDR3 DNA reads as TGTGCCTTGTGGGAGGTGCCTATTGATCGACCAGAGAATTATTATAAGAAACTCTTT. Translated, it gives CALWEVPIDRPENYYKKLF.

The sample holds a few counts of this clone. A far larger clone is only one base removed, so a read error is likely. Distinct nucleotide sequences in the sample also encode this CDR3. This chain uses TRGV9 with TRGJ1 or TRGJ2. Because TCRdb records no J gene, it was assigned here through a match of the DNA to germline. The CDR3 loop spans 13 amino acids. CDR1 is GITISATS, CDR2 ISYDGTV, per germline (reference sequence). The CDR3 sequence: CALWEVQGRKKLF. In DNA form, the CDR3 reads TGCGCCTTGTGGGAGGTGCAAGGAAGGAAGAAACTCTTT.

This clone was counted at least ten times. One base separates it from a far larger clone, so it is likely a read error. The same CDR3 can be traced to other DNA sequences in this sample. This sequence joins TRGV9 and TRGJ1 or TRGJ2. TCRdb leaves out the J gene; it was filled in here by matching the DNA to germline. Germline CDR1 is GITISATS and CDR2 is ISYDGTV (reference sequence). The CDR3 totals 14 residues. V lost 1 base, J lost 6 bases, and 9 bases stayed unmatched. The CDR3 reads CALWEVNPPYKKLF. The DNA for the CDR3 is TGTGCCTTGTGGGAGGTAAACCCCCCTTATAAGAAACTCTTT.

This clone was seen ten or more times. A far larger clone is a single base away, which makes a read error likely. The same CDR3 arises from other DNA sequences in this sample as well. The V segment is TRGV2, and no J call was made. The CDR3 sequence is 14 residues long. Germline values: CDR1 EGSNGY, CDR2 YDSYNSKV. The DNA of the CDR3 is TGTGCCACCTGGGACGGTCGACCCTATTATAAGAAGCTCTTT. Amino acid sequence: CATWDGRPYYKKLF.

This clone was seen at least ten times. Since a far larger clone is one base different, this is likely a read error. The same CDR3 also results from other DNA sequences found in this sample. J is TRGJ1 or TRGJ2 and V is TRGV4. The J gene is absent in TCRdb and was assigned here via DNA matching to germline. The CDR3 sequence is 13 residues long. Germline V gene sequence: CDR1 EGSTGY, CDR2 YDSYTSSV. V shed 2 bases and J 7 bases; nucleotides not matched to a gene: 8. CDR3 nucleotides: TGTGCCACCTGGGATGCCCGTTACTATAAGAAACTCTTT. It translates to CATWDARYYKKLF.

The table lists this clone with many counts. The V gene is TRGV4, the J gene TRGJP1. Germline V gene lookup returns CDR1 EGSTGY and CDR2 YDSYTSSV. V shed 3 bases, J shed 10 bases, and the junction held 8 bases outside the gene matches. CDR3 length: 13 amino acids. The CDR3 DNA reads TGTGCCACCTGGGATTACCTCCTTTGGTTCAAGATATTT. Translating gives CATWDYLLWFKIF.

This clone was seen at least ten times. Translating this DNA gives a protein that differs at residue 6 from the TCRdb one, which belongs to a much larger clone; a read error is likely, and the protein shown is this translation. The CDR3 nucleotides read TGTGCCTTGTGGGAGACCAGGGACCCGGAGTTGGGCAAAAAAATCAAGGTATTT. It codes for CALWETRDPELGKKIKVF. The rearrangement links TRGV9 to TRGJP. Germline loops: CDR1 GITISATS, CDR2 ISYDGTV (reference sequence). This CDR3 is 18 amino acids long. Trimming cost V 3 bases and J 7 bases; bases outside gene matches: 12.

This clone turned up a few times. TCRdb's protein, taken from a much larger clone, differs from this DNA's translation at residue 5, likely owing to a read error; the protein displayed comes from the DNA. The rearrangement links TRGV3 to TRGJ1 or TRGJ2. Germline CDR1 reads VTNTFY; CDR2 reads YDVSTARD (reference sequence). CDR3 length: 14 amino acids. CDR3 loop: CATWGRLFYYKKLF. CDR3 nucleotide sequence: TGTGCCACCTGGGGCAGGTTATTTTATTATAAGAAACTCTTT.

This clone was seen at least ten times. A far larger clone lies a single base away; this is likely a read error. The limits of the CDR3 on the DNA are not certain, so only TCRdb's listed CDR3 is given. CDR3 amino acids: CALWEQGLRNSLAVEQHLLSQVSIGRIQHF. The J gene went uncalled, whereas the V gene is TRGV9. The CDR3 length is 30 residues, termini included. Germline-derived CDR1 and CDR2 are GITISATS and ISYDGTV (reference sequence).

This clone appeared many times. The protein held in TCRdb is that of a much larger clone and does not match this DNA's translation at residue 13, likely because of a read error; the protein shown is translated from the DNA. The rearrangement links TRGV9 to TRGJP. The J gene, absent from TCRdb, was called here by matching the DNA to germline. CDR3 size: 17 residues. The germline CDR1 and CDR2 sequences are GITISATS and ISYDGTV (reference sequence). The CDR3 region has the DNA TGTGCCTTGTGGGAGGTGCGAAAAGAGTTGGGCAAAAGAATCAAGGTATTT. Amino acids: CALWEVRKELGKRIKVF.

This clone has just a few counts. Given a far larger clone just one base away, this is likely a sequencing read error. This sample also contains other DNA sequences that code for the same CDR3. The chain is built from TRGV3 and TRGJP2. TCRdb lists no J gene, so it was determined here by aligning the DNA to germline. Germline loops: CDR1 VTNTFY, CDR2 YDVSTARD (reference sequence). The CDR3 is 15 residues long. The CDR3 protein is CATWDRQGSDWIKTF. Written as DNA, the CDR3 is TGTGCCACCTGGGACAGGCAGGGTAGTGACTGGATCAAGACGTTT.